This T cell receptor (beta chain) came from a study of shared clonotypes between healthy human individuals (dated by TCRdb to about 2020). Describing the broader study: The cohort included three men and a couple of women between 18 and 49 years of age. For each donor, CD4 naive and CD4 memory were each given three plates, CD8 naive was given two plates, and CD8 memory was given one plate. To estimate repertoire size and how much clonotypes are shared between individuals, the study performed deep sequencing of blood TCR repertoires from 4 to 6 healthy adults. To increase sequencing depth and limit assay-specific biases, different laboratories used diverse techniques to prepare libraries and sequence TCR repertoires. Leukapheresis yielded between about 0.85 and 9 billion PBMCs per donor. The full study reports these points: Only blood was sampled, and tissue TCR repertoires likely differ from those in blood. Pairwise subsampling indicated that sequencing depth was expected to affect the degree of clonotype sharing among donors. Clonotypes shared by all four sorted-subset donors showed higher generation probabilities than non-shared clonotypes. Rarefaction of sorted-subset datasets indicated incomplete sequencing despite the large sequencing depth. When a handful of donors were compared, the shared fraction of clonotypes was about 5.4% for naive CD4, roughly 3.4% for naive CD8, roughly 2.3% for memory CD4, and about 0.36% for memory CD8. Because the study included only a small number of donors, the genetic and exposure-history diversity represented was limited. Estimated clonotype richness was generally larger for naive than for memory subsets.

Using the deep immunoSEQ assay, multiplex PCR amplified TCR CDR3 regions from genomic DNA. Genomic DNA extracted from each cell subset was distributed evenly over all wells of several immunoSEQ 96-well plates, and each plate served as one replicate. Each replicate PCR for sorted subsets received about 210 ng genomic DNA, equal to tens of thousands of T cell genomes. Purified libraries were measured with a Qubit 3.0 fluorometer, size-checked on a Bioanalyzer 2100, and measured again with the KAPA Library Quantification kit. A separate single-read 150-cycle Illumina NextSeq 550 flow cell was used to sequence each immunoSEQ 96-well plate. Per the original workflow: The immunoSEQ output contained only junctional sequences without quality scores, so filtering could not match that applied to full-length reads. Sequences were annotated with PyIR, a Python wrapper for IgBLAST v1.9, using IMGT germline references to assign V/J genes and CDR3. Any read was removed if the V/J assignment was weak (E-value above 1e-6), the CDR3 was missing, or the read contained stop codons, out-of-frame junctions, or ambiguous translated residues. A V3J clonotype was defined by an identical inferred V gene, J gene, and CDR3 amino acid sequence. Percentage overlap between repertoires was computed as shared unique clonotypes divided by the size of the smaller repertoire. Richness of each repertoire was evaluated using RTK rarefaction, the Chao1 estimator, and Recon v2.1 estimates of unobserved clonotypes. OLGA was used to compute generation probabilities for all TCRbeta clonotypes that the gDNA method yielded from four donors. As stored in TCRdb, this immuneACCESS dataset retains in-frame rearrangements with V and J assigned. A fraction of the clones does not appear; measured against another copy, unresolved V genes explain less than half of the discrepancy, and the remainder lacks a known reason. V and J calls and clone size are those listed in that table; D and trimming were worked out from the DNA. The sample table shows about 800,000 clones, and about 97% are seen once. The top ten hold 0.2% to 0.25% of the sample.

At the junction V is shortened by 2 bases and J by 0 bases, with 7 bases in between. The cysteine opens and the phenylalanine closes a CDR3 of 14 amino acids. Just the 42-base CDR3 DNA is kept, in frame starting at base 1. CDR1 and CDR2, looked up from the germline V gene, are MNHEY and SVGAGI. As concerns this clone: This clone's antigen is unknown. Nothing much larger sits one base from this clone, and base qualities are not available.

CD8 naive samples were obtained by positive selection for CCR7 among CD45RO-negative cells, yielding a CD45RA+CCR7+ population from which TemRA cells were excluded. Donors were healthy HIV-negative adults with no recently reported acute infections or vaccinations. Only Caucasian adults living in Nashville, Tennessee, USA were represented among the donors. Blood was obtained by leukapheresis, after which PBMCs were separated by Ficoll-Histopaque density gradient centrifugation and cryopreserved in liquid nitrogen vapor phase. Analytical flow cytometry was used to check the purity and quantity of each magnetically sorted T cell population. Each sorted fraction had its genomic DNA isolated and then quantified by UV absorbance on a Nanodrop 2000c.

The sequence links TRBV6-5 to TRBJ1-2; the D gene assignment is ambiguous. Sequencing was carried out using naive CD8+ T cells sorted from blood. The sample's cell subset or site, from its label and the paper: CD45RA+CCR7+. This receptor was obtained from a man in his thirties or forties in good health. The nucleotides read TGTGCCAGCAGTTACAGAGCACCTAACTATGGCTACACCTTC. This is translated as CASSYRAPNYGYTF.